The next 13 T cell receptor beta chains were all read from a single sample in a study of blood T cell repertoires in COVID-19. Profiled with immunoSEQ multiplex PCR; TCRdb holds only in-frame clones, not every one. The sample yields roughly 140,000 clones, about 84% seen once. Sample: peripheral blood. Receptor source: a woman older than 75 in a cohort sampled during active or convalescent COVID-19.

The chain uses TRBV5-1 and TRBJ2-7; D is perhaps TRBD1 (6 bases). The CDR3 runs to 13 residues. CDR1 is SGHRS, CDR2 YFSETQ, per germline. CDR3 in DNA: TGCGCGACAGGAACTCAAACGGGGTCCGAGCAGTACTTC. Its translation is CATGTQTGSEQYF.

This chain connects TRBV9 to TRBJ2-7; no reliable D call. The CDR3 totals 15 residues. Trimming left V 3 bases short and J 4 bases short, with 17 bases between. In germline, CDR1 is SGDLS, CDR2 YYNGEE. CDR3 DNA sequence: TGTGCCAGCAGCGCAGACTCCTCGACCCTTTACGAGCAGTACTTC. Translating it yields CASSADSSTLYEQYF.

This chain uses TRBV5-6 with TRBJ2-7; 7 bases match TRBD1. The V and J ends lost 4 bases and 2 bases, in that order; junction bases with no gene match: 3. The V gene's germline CDR1 is SGHDT and CDR2 YYEEEE. This CDR3 is 13 amino acids long. This chain's CDR3 is CASSHRGAYEQYF. CDR3 in DNA: TGTGCCAGCAGCCACAGGGGAGCCTACGAGCAGTACTTC.

The V gene is TRBV5-4, the J gene TRBJ2-2; TRBD2 might be the D (7 bases). Germline V gives CDR1 SGHNT, CDR2 YYREEE (reference sequence). CDR3 length: 15 amino acids. V lost 7 bases and J 5 bases, leaving 18 bases between the germline ends. The CDR3 loop reads CASGVGGPVTGELFF. The CDR3 DNA reads as TGTGCCAGCGGAGTGGGGGGGCCGGTTACCGGGGAGCTGTTTTTT.

V is TRBV7-3 and J is TRBJ1-1; 7 nucleotides line up with TRBD1. V lost 2 bases and J lost 0; bases outside the gene matches: 3. The CDR3 loop spans 15 amino acids. CDR1 is SGHTA, CDR2 FQGTGA, per germline. The CDR3 region has the DNA TGTGCCAGCAGCTTACTGGGACAGATGAACACTGAAGCTTTCTTT. This encodes CASSLLGQMNTEAFF.

The CDR3 reads CASRRQGNTEAFF. In DNA form, the CDR3 reads TGCGCCAGCAGAAGGCAGGGGAACACTGAAGCTTTCTTT. The chain is built from TRBV5-1 and TRBJ1-1; TRBD1 might be the D (5 bases). CDR1 and CDR2 from the germline V gene are SGHRS and YFSETQ. This CDR3 contains 13 residues. Trimming stripped 5 bases from V and 1 base from J, with 9 bases between.

The chain employs TRBV15 and TRBJ2-7; D is ambiguous. Trimming took off 0 bases at V and 1 base at J, with 4 bases between the two ends. CDR3 length: 13 residues. CDR1 is LNHNV and CDR2 is YYDKDF in the germline V gene (reference sequence). CDR3 in amino acids: CATSRDPSYEQYF. Here the CDR3 DNA reads TGTGCCACCAGCAGAGACCCTTCCTACGAGCAGTACTTC.

The chain joins TRBV2 to TRBJ1-5; 7 nucleotides line up with TRBD1. Germline V gives CDR1 SNHLY, CDR2 FYNNEI. Trimming cost V 9 bases and J 3 bases; bases outside gene matches: 5. This CDR3 is built from 13 residues. The CDR3 reads CASETGYNQPQHF. For the CDR3, the DNA is TGTGCCAGTGAGACAGGGTACAATCAGCCCCAGCATTTT.

V gene TRBV9 combines with J gene TRBJ2-3; 12 positions match TRBD2. CDR3 length: 15 residues. CDR1 and CDR2 (germline): SGDLS, YYNGEE. The ends lost 3 bases at V and 4 bases at J; junction bases unmatched: 3. The CDR3 DNA reads as TGTGCCAGCAGCGAGACTAGCGGGGGCCCAGATACGCAGTATTTT. Translated, it gives CASSETSGGPDTQYF. Full variable domain (remainder filled in from reference TRBV9 and TRBJ2-3): DSGVTQTPKHLITATGQRVTLRCSPRSGDLSVYWYQQSLDQGLQFLIQYYNGEERAKGNILERFSAQQFPDLHSELNLSSLELGDSALYFCASSETSGGPDTQYFGPGTRLTVL.

This CDR3 is CASSTASGTNYNEQFF. In DNA form, the CDR3 reads TGTGCCAGCAGTACTGCTTCCGGGACTAACTACAATGAGCAGTTCTTC. The J gene is TRBJ2-1, the V gene TRBV28; the match to TRBD2 covers 7 bases. Germline CDR1 MDHEN, CDR2 SYDVKM. V lost 5 bases to trimming and J lost 3 bases; unmatched junction nucleotides: 10. The CDR3 runs to 16 residues.

The chain combines TRBV18 with TRBJ1-1; D is possibly TRBD1 (6 bases). V lost 5 bases and J 6 bases, leaving 13 bases between the germline ends. Germline V gene sequence: CDR1 KGHSH, CDR2 LQKENI. The CDR3 length is 13 residues. CDR3 nucleotide sequence: TGTGCCAGCTCAGAGGACAGTGGGGCTGAAGCTTTCTTT. It is translated as CASSEDSGAEAFF.

V usage is TRBV5-1 and J usage is TRBJ2-1; no clear D gene. Germline values: CDR1 SGHRS, CDR2 YFSETQ. Trimming shortened V by 0 bases and J by 6 bases, and 16 bases separated the two germline ends. The CDR3 contains 16 residues. The CDR3 DNA reads TGCGCCAGCAGCTTGGCCTTTGATCCCGGTAGCAATGAGCAGTTCTTC. The encoded protein is CASSLAFDPGSNEQFF.

The V call is TRBV19, the J call TRBJ2-4; a weak D match, TRBD1 (6 bases). Germline-derived CDR1 and CDR2 are LNHDA and SQIVND (reference sequence). The CDR3 spans 16 residues. V lost 4 bases, J lost 0 bases, and 13 bases lay in between. This CDR3 is CASSTAGTLAKNIQYF. The DNA for the CDR3 is TGTGCCAGTAGTACCGCCGGGACACTAGCCAAAAACATTCAGTACTTC.